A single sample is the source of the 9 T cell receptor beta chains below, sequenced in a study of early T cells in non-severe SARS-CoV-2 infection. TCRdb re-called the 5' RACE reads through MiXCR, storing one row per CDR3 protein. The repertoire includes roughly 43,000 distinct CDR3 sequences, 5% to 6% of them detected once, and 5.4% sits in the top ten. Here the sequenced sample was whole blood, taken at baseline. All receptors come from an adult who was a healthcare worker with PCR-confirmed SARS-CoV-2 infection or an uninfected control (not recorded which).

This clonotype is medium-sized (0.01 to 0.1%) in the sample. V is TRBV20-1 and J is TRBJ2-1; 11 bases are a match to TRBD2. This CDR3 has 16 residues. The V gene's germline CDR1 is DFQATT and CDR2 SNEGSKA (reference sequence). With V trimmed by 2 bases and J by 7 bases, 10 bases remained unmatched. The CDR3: CSARPELAGDINEQFF. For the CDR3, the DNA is TGCAGTGCTAGACCAGAACTAGCGGGAGATATAAATGAGCAGTTCTTC.

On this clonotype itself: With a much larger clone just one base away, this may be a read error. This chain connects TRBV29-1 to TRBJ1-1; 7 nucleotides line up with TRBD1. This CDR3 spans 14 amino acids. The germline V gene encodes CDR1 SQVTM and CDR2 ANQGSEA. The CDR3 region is CSVDTGTVNIEAFF. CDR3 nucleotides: TGCAGCGTGGATACCGGGACAGTGAACATTGAAGCTTTCTTT.

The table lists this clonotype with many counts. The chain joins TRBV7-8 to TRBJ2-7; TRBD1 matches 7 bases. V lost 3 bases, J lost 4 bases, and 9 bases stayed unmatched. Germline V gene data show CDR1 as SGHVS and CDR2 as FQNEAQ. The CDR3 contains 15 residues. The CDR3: CASSFSRDRVYEQYF. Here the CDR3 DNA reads TGTGCCAGCAGCTTTAGCCGGGACAGAGTTTACGAGCAGTACTTC. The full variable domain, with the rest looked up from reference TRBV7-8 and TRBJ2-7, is GAGVSQSPRYKVAKRGQDVALRCDPISGHVSLFWYQQALGQGPEFLTYFQNEAQLDKSGLPSDRFFAERPEGSVSTLKIQRTQQEDSAVYLCASSFSRDRVYEQYFGPGTRLTVT.

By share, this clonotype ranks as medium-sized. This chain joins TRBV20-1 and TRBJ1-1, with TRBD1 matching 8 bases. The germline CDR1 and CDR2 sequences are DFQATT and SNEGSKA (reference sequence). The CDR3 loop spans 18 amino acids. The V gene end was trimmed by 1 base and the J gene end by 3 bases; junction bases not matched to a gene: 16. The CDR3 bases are TGCAGTGCTAGAGGCCAAACTCCCCAGGGGGCGATGGACACTGAAGCTTTCTTT. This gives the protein CSARGQTPQGAMDTEAFF.

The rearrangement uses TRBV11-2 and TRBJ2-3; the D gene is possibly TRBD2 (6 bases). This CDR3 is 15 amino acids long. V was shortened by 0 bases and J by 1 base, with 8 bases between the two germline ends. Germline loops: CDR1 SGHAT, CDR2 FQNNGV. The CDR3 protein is CASSLDGRGTDTQYF. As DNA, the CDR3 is TGTGCCAGCAGCTTAGACGGGAGAGGCACAGATACGCAGTATTTT.

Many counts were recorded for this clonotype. CDR3 sequence: CASSKLAGGPYEQYF. The CDR3 DNA reads TGTGCCAGCAGCAAACTAGCGGGAGGGCCGTACGAGCAGTACTTC. The chain has TRBV6-1 and TRBJ2-7; TRBD2 matches 13 bases. The CDR3 contains 15 residues. The germline CDR1 and CDR2 sequences are MNHNS and SASEGT. The junction had 6 bases not matched to a gene; V was cut back by 6 bases and J by 4 bases.

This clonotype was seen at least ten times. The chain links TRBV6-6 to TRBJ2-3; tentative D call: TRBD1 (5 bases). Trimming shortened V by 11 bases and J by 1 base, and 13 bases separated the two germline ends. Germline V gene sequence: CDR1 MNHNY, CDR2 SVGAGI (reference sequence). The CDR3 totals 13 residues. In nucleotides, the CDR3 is TGTGCCGCACGTGGGGCAGGCACAGATACGCAGTATTTT. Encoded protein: CAARGAGTDTQYF.

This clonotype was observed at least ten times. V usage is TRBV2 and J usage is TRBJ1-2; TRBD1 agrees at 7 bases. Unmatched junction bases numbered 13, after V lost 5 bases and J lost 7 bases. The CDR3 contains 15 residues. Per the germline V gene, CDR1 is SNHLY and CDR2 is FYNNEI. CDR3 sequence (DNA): TGTGCCAGCAGTACACCTGACAGGGTTCGTCGTGGCTACACCTTC. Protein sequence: CASSTPDRVRRGYTF.

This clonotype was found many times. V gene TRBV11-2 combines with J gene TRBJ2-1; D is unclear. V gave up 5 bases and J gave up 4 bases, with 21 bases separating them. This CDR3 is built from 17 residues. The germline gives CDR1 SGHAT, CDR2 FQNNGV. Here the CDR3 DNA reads TGTGCCAGCAGCATTACGGCGGATTTAGGGCAATACAATGAGCAGTTCTTC. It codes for CASSITADLGQYNEQFF. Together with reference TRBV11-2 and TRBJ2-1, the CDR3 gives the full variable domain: EAGVAQSPRYKIIEKRQSVAFWCNPISGHATLYWYQQILGQGPKLLIQFQNNGVVDDSQLPKDRFSAERLKGVDSTLKIQPAKLEDSAVYLCASSITADLGQYNEQFFGPGTRLTVL.